The rows below give T cell receptor beta chains drawn from one sample of a study of memory CD4+ T cells and cytomegalovirus serostatus. Clones were read by immunoSEQ multiplex PCR, and TCRdb kept only the in-frame ones, dropping some. This sample has approximately 50,000 clones, with over 70% found just once. Material for sequencing was memory CD4+ T cells from blood. These TCRs come from an adult in good health and CMV-seropositive. CDR3s include the opening cysteine and the closing phenylalanine or tryptophan. The D gene is left open where the match is weak. Rows give clone size only sometimes, using once, few, many, or a class for an expanded clone.

TRBJ2-3,-,-,TRBV7-6,CASSLWVTDTQYF,TGTGCCAGCAGCTTATGGGTCACAGATACGCAGTATTTT
TRBJ1-2,-,-,TRBV6-1,CASSRGLAYGYTF,TGTGCCAGCAGCAGGGGTCTCGCCTATGGCTACACCTTC
TRBJ1-1,-,-,TRBV9,CASSATQGHGAFF,TGTGCCAGCAGCGCCACACAGGGCCACGGAGCTTTCTTT
TRBJ1-1,-,-,TRBV6-1,CASSIAGSTEAFF,TGTGCCAGCAGCATCGCCGGGAGCACTGAAGCTTTCTTT
TRBJ1-1,many,-,TRBV9,CASSVGMTANTEAFF,TGTGCCAGCAGCGTTGGTATGACAGCGAACACTGAAGCTTTCTTT
TRBJ2-3,-,TRBD2,TRBV4-3,CASSPQAGLSTDTQYF,TGCGCCAGCAGCCCGCAAGCGGGACTTAGCACAGATACGCAGTATTTT
TRBJ1-3,-,-,TRBV5-6,CASSRIGRGLVGNTIYF,TGTGCCAGCAGTCGAATCGGGCGCGGACTTGTCGGAAACACCATATATTTT
TRBJ1-3,-,-,TRBV7-8,CASSSQDRIIGNTIYF,TGTGCCAGCAGCTCACAGGACCGGATAATCGGAAACACCATATATTTT
TRBJ2-5,few,-,TRBV28,CASSLRSAYQETQYF,TGTGCCAGCAGTTTACGCTCGGCGTACCAAGAGACCCAGTACTTC
TRBJ2-2,-,TRBD2,TRBV9,CASSVASGIGELFF,TGTGCCAGCAGCGTAGCTAGCGGGATCGGGGAGCTGTTTTTT
TRBJ1-3,-,-,TRBV11-3,CASSSSSGARNTIYF,TGTGCCAGCAGCTCATCCTCCGGGGCCCGGAACACCATATATTTT
TRBJ2-1,-,TRBD2,TRBV29-1,CSVGRGERFNNEQFF,TGCAGCGTCGGTCGGGGGGAGCGGTTTAACAATGAGCAGTTCTTC
TRBJ2-5,-,TRBD2,TRBV30,CACSKLVGGPQTQYF,TGTGCCTGCTCAAAGCTGGTGGGAGGGCCGCAGACCCAGTACTTC
TRBJ1-5,-,-,TRBV28,CASSFGGVGGVSNQPQHF,TGTGCCAGCAGTTTTGGAGGTGTTGGGGGAGTCAGCAATCAGCCCCAGCATTTT
TRBJ2-7,-,-,TRBV7-9,CASAGVRYEQYF,TGTGCCAGCGCGGGCGTTAGGTACGAGCAGTACTTC
TRBJ2-7,-,-,TRBV28,CVSGASYEQYF,TGTGTCTCCGGGGCCTCCTACGAGCAGTACTTC
TRBJ2-5,-,TRBD1,TRBV19,CASSSGGKGTQYF,TGTGCCAGTTCCTCAGGGGGCAAGGGGACCCAGTACTTC
TRBJ1-2,once,-,TRBV7-6,CASSSTTENYGYTF,TGTGCCAGCAGCAGTACGACAGAGAACTATGGCTACACCTTC
TRBJ2-1,-,-,TRBV29-1,CSVEELRTGNEQFF,TGCAGCGTTGAAGAGTTAAGGACGGGCAATGAGCAGTTCTTC
TRBJ2-7,few,-,TRBV6-5,CASKGTAPTYEQYF,TGTGCCAGCAAAGGGACGGCCCCCACCTACGAGCAGTACTTC
TRBJ1-2,few,-,TRBV6-5,CASMGSRGMDYGYTF,TGTGCCAGCATGGGGTCCCGGGGGATGGACTATGGCTACACCTTC
TRBJ1-1,-,TRBD1,TRBV30,CAWSDRVFTEAFF,TGTGCCTGGAGCGACAGGGTATTTACTGAAGCTTTCTTT
TRBJ2-1,-,TRBD2,TRBV5-1,CASSLGGTSGALNEQFF,TGCGCCAGCAGCTTGGGAGGGACTAGCGGGGCCTTAAATGAGCAGTTCTTC
TRBJ1-3,-,-,TRBV29-1,CSVAGNPGNTIYF,TGCAGCGTTGCTGGGAACCCTGGAAACACCATATATTTT
TRBJ1-5,-,TRBD1,TRBV6-5,CASAAGGSQPQHF,TGTGCCAGCGCCGCAGGGGGCAGTCAGCCCCAGCATTTT
TRBJ2-3,-,-,TRBV9,CASSVGTKSTDTQYF,TGTGCCAGCAGCGTAGGGACGAAAAGCACAGATACGCAGTATTTT
TRBJ1-1,-,TRBD1,TRBV6-6,CASSLQGRTEAFF,TGTGCCAGCAGCCTACAGGGGCGGACTGAAGCTTTCTTT
TRBJ1-2,few,-,TRBV19,CASSPGNFYGYTF,TGTGCCAGTAGTCCGGGGAACTTCTATGGCTACACCTTC
TRBJ1-1,-,-,TRBV5-4,CASSPAGVNTEAFF,TGTGCCAGCAGCCCGGCGGGGGTGAACACTGAAGCTTTCTTT
TRBJ2-5,-,-,TRBV5-6,CASSLGGFGTQYF,TGTGCCAGCAGCTTAGGGGGGTTTGGGACCCAGTACTTC
TRBJ1-5,-,-,TRBV30,CAWGAGGNQPQHF,TGTGCCTGGGGGGCGGGGGGCAATCAGCCCCAGCATTTT
TRBJ2-7,-,-,TRBV7-2,CASSLVPAYEQYF,TGTGCCAGCAGCTTAGTCCCGGCCTACGAGCAGTACTTC
TRBJ1-1,few,-,TRBV21-1,CASSIRDVPRSVGLNTEAFF,TGTGCCAGCAGCATCCGAGACGTGCCCCGATCTGTGGGGTTGAACACTGAAGCTTTCTTT
TRBJ2-7,-,-,TRBV28,CASSRGQDVHEQYF,TGTGCCAGCAGCCGGGGGCAGGATGTCCACGAGCAGTACTTC
TRBJ1-2,-,TRBD1,TRBV6-5,CASSRQGGPSTF,TGTGCCAGCAGCCGACAGGGCGGTCCTAGCACCTTC
TRBJ1-2,-,TRBD1,TRBV9,CASSVATGADYGYTF,TGTGCCAGCAGCGTAGCTACAGGGGCTGACTATGGCTACACCTTC
TRBJ1-1,-,-,TRBV25-1,CASSAQGYTEAFF,TGTGCCAGCAGCGCCCAGGGGTACACTGAAGCTTTCTTT
TRBJ2-6,-,-,TRBV19,CATRVSGANVLTF,TGTGCCACTAGGGTCTCTGGGGCCAACGTCCTGACTTTC
TRBJ2-1,few,-,TRBV29-1,CSVGLTAYNEQFF,TGCAGCGTTGGTTTGACTGCGTACAATGAGCAGTTCTTC
TRBJ1-2,few,-,TRBV6-5,CASTEGPTAGYGYTF,TGTGCCAGCACCGAGGGACCTACGGCAGGCTATGGCTACACCTTC
TRBJ1-2,-,-,TRBV30,CAWSVLQNGYTF,TGTGCCTGGAGTGTACTACAGAATGGCTACACCTTC
TRBJ2-6,-,-,TRBV18,CASSSYSGANVLTF,TGTGCCAGCTCGTCCTACTCTGGGGCCAACGTCCTGACTTTC
TRBJ1-4,few,-,TRBV2,CASRTTNEKLFF,TGTGCCAGCAGGACAACTAATGAAAAACTGTTTTTT
TRBJ2-2,-,-,TRBV4-3,CASSQERQGIATNTGELFF,TGCGCCAGCAGCCAAGAAAGGCAGGGGATAGCAACCAACACCGGGGAGCTGTTTTTT
TRBJ2-3,-,-,TRBV5-6,CASSPTGRGTQYF,TGTGCCAGCAGCCCGACGGGACGGGGTACGCAGTATTTT
TRBJ1-1,few,-,TRBV7-9,CASSRQGIETEAFF,TGTGCCAGCAGCAGGCAGGGGATAGAAACTGAAGCTTTCTTT
TRBJ2-7,-,-,TRBV28,CASSFYASYEQYF,TGTGCCAGCAGTTTCTACGCATCCTACGAGCAGTACTTC
TRBJ2-1,-,-,TRBV4-3,CASSQALGPMDEQFF,TGCGCCAGCAGCCAAGCTCTAGGGCCGATGGATGAGCAGTTCTTC
TRBJ2-1,-,-,TRBV11-3,CASSFRSQSSYNEQFF,TGTGCCAGCAGCTTCCGAAGTCAGAGCTCCTACAATGAGCAGTTCTTC
TRBJ2-6,-,TRBD1,TRBV27,CASSGSRDRGRIGANVLTF,TGTGCCAGCAGTGGAAGCCGGGACAGGGGGCGCATTGGGGCCAACGTCCTGACTTTC
TRBJ2-2,-,TRBD1,TRBV18,CASSLRQGSGELFF,TGTGCCAGCTCACTCCGACAGGGGTCCGGGGAGCTGTTTTTT
TRBJ1-3,few,-,TRBV30,CAWNQGTGNTIYF,TGTGCCTGGAATCAGGGAACGGGAAACACCATATATTTT
TRBJ2-1,few,TRBD2,TRBV5-6,CASSFTSGFSNEQFF,TGTGCCAGCAGCTTTACTAGCGGGTTTTCAAATGAGCAGTTCTTC
TRBJ2-2,-,-,TRBV7-8,CASSHLRISNTGELFF,TGTGCCAGCAGCCACCTACGAATTTCGAACACCGGGGAGCTGTTTTTT
TRBJ2-7,-,-,TRBV5-4,CASSLDSPYEQYF,TGTGCCAGCAGCCTGGACAGCCCCTACGAGCAGTACTTC